This T cell receptor beta chain is from a study of cytomegalovirus exposure and HLA in healthy donors. The overall study: Genetic ancestry analysis placed around 76% of the 400 or so donors that were genotyped in the Caucasian-associated cluster. General study results and limits: Cytomegalovirus association was assigned to 150 to 200 TCR beta chains. Later work found that TCR association rates differed between HLA loci; DRB1 had the most and HLA-C the fewest. Among immune exposure information, only CMV serostatus was available.

V dropped 2 bases and J dropped 5; count of bases not matched to a gene: 9. The CDR3 covers 17 residues. In germline, CDR1 is MDHEN, CDR2 SYDVKM. It was with 60 Vbeta and 13 Jbeta primers that the PCR ran. TCRdb's copy holds only in-frame clones and misses some; the assay was immunoSEQ multiplex PCR. The sample holds some 150,000 clones, about 85% seen once. To note about this clone: Its antigen is undetermined.

The sequencing sample was made of PBMCs. The rearrangement joins TRBV28 to TRBJ2-7; the match to TRBD2 covers 13 bases. This receptor was obtained from a young woman in good health and CMV-seronegative. CDR3 nucleotides: TGTGCCAGCAGTTTAAGGGGATCGGGACTAGCGGGGAACGAGCAGTACTTC. It specifies CASSLRGSGLAGNEQYF.